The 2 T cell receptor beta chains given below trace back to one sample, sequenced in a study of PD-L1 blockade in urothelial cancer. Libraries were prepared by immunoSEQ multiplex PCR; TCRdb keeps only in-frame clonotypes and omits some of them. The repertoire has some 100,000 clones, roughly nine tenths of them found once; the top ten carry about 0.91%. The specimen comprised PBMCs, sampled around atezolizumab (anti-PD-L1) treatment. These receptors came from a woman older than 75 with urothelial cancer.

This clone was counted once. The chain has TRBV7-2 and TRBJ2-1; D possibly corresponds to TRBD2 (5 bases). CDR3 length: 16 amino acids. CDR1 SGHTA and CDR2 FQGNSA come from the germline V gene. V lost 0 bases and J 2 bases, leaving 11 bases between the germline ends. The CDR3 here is CASSLALSATYNEQFF. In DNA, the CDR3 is TGTGCCAGCAGCTTAGCGCTTAGCGCAACCTACAATGAGCAGTTCTTC.

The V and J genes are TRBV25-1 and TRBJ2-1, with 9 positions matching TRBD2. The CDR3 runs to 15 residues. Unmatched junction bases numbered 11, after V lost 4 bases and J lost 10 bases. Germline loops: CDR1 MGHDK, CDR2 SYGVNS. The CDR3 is CASSVGLANKFEQFF. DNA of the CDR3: TGTGCCAGCAGTGTCGGACTAGCGAACAAATTCGAGCAGTTCTTC.